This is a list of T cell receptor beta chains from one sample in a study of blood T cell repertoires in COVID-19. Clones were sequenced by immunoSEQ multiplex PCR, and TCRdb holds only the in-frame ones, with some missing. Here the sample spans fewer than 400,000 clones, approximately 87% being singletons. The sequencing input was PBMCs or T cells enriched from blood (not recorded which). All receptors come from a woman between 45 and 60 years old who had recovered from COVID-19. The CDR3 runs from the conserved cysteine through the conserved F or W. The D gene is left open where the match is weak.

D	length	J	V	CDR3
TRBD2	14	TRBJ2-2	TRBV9	CASSTRGGVGELFF
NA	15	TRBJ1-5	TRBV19	CASRPDSYSNQPQHF
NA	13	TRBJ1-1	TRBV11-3	CASSEGGHTEAFF
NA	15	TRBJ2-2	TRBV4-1	CASSQREGGTGELFF
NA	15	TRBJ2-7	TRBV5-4	CASSLKGGVDYEQYF
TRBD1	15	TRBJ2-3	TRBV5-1	CASSLGTGHTDTQYF
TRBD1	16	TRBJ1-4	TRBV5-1	CASRPNPGQGHEKLFF
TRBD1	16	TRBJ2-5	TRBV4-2	CASSQGDRGGQETQYF
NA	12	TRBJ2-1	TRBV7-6	CASSSRGEEQFF
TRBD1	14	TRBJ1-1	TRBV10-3	CAIRRTGLWAEAFF
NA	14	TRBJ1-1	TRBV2	CASSASRSNTEAFF
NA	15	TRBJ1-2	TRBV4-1	CASSPTGITAYGYTF
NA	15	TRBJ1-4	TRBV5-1	CASSPSGGRDEKLFF
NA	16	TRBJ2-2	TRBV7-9	CASSPERLSRPGELFF
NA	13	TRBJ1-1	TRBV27	CASSLQGNTEAFF
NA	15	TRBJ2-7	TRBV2	CASSREQTSSYEQYF
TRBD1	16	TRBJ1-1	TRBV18	CASSPPGQGTNTEAFF
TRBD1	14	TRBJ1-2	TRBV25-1	CASSERQGSDGYTF
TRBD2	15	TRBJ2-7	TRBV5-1	CASSALAGSSYEQYF
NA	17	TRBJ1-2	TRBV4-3	CASSQGGLGGGAGGYTF
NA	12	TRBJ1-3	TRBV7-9	CASSPSGNTIYF
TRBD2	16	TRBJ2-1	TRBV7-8	CASSPSGGASYNEQFF